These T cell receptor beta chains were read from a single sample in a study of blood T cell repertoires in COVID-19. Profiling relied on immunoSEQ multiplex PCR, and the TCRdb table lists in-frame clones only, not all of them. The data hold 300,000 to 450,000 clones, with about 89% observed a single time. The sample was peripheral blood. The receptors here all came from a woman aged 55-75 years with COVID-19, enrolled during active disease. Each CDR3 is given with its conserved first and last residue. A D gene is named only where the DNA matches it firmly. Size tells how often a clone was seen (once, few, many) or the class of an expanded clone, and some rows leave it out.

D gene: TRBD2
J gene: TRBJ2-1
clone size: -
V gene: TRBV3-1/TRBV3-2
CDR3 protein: CASSPTSGGSGEQFF
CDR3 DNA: TGTGCCAGCAGCCCCACTAGCGGGGGATCTGGGGAGCAGTTCTTC

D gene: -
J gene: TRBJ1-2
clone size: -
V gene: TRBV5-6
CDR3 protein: CASSVAGTVGYTF
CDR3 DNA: TGTGCCAGCAGCGTTGCCGGGACTGTAGGCTACACCTTC

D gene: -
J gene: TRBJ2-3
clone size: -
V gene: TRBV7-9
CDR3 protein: CASRRGSGTDTQYF
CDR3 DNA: TGTGCCAGCAGGCGGGGTTCCGGCACAGATACGCAGTATTTT

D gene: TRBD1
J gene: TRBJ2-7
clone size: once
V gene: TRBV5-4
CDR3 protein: CASSASQGSSYEQYF
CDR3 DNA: TGTGCCAGCAGCGCATCACAGGGGAGCTCCTACGAGCAGTACTTC

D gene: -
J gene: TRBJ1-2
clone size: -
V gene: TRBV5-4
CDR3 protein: CASRPPGGRYGYTF
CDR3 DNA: TGTGCCAGCAGGCCCCCCGGGGGGAGATATGGCTACACCTTC

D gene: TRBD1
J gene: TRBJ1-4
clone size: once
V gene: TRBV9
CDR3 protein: CASSDNTGTGGMNNEKLFF
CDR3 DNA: TGTGCCAGCAGCGATAATACCGGGACAGGGGGCATGAATAATGAAAAACTGTTTTTT

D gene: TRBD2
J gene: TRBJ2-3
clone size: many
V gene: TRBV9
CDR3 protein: CASSVRPSVAGLTDTQYF
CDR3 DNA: TGTGCCAGCAGCGTACGCCCCTCAGTAGCGGGGCTCACAGATACGCAGTATTTT

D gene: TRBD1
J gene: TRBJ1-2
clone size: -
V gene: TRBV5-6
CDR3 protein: CASSQSGTGTGGYTF
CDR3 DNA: TGTGCCAGCAGCCAGTCCGGGACAGGGACCGGAGGCTACACCTTC

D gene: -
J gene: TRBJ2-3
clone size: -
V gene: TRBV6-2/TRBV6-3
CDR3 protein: CASSPAGDTQYF
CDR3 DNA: TGTGCCAGCAGTCCCGCCGGGGATACGCAGTATTTT

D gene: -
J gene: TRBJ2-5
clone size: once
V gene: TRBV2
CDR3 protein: CASQSMQAQETQYF
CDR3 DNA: TGTGCCAGTCAAAGTATGCAGGCACAAGAGACCCAGTACTTC

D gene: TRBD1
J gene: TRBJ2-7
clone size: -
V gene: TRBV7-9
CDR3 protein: CASRKTGESYEQYF
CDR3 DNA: TGTGCCAGCAGAAAGACAGGGGAGTCGTACGAGCAGTACTTC

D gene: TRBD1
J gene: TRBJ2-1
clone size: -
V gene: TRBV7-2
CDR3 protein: CASRRGGLNEQFF
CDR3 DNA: TGTGCCAGCAGACGAGGGGGCCTCAATGAGCAGTTCTTC

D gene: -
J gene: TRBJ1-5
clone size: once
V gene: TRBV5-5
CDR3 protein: CASSFWPGGNQPQHF
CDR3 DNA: TGTGCCAGCAGCTTTTGGCCCGGCGGAAATCAGCCCCAGCATTTT

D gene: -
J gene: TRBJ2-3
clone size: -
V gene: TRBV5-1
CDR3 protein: CASSLATRGGSSDTQYF
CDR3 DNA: TGCGCCAGCAGCTTGGCTACGCGGGGTGGTTCATCAGATACGCAGTATTTT

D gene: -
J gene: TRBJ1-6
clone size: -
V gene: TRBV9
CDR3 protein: CASSVSPGINSPLHF
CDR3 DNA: TGTGCCAGCAGCGTATCCCCAGGCATTAATTCACCCCTCCACTTT

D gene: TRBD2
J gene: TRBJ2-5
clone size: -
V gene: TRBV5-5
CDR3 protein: CASSFFYIRAGEETQYF
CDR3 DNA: TGTGCCAGCAGCTTTTTCTATATTAGAGCGGGGGAAGAGACCCAGTACTTC

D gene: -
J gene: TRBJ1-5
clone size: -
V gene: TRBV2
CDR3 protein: CASSPVGGGGQPQHF
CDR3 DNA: TGTGCCAGCAGTCCCGTGGGAGGGGGTGGGCAGCCCCAGCATTTT

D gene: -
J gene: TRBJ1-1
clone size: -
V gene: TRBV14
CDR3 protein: CASSLALNTEAFF
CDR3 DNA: TGTGCCAGCAGCCTGGCCTTGAACACTGAAGCTTTCTTT

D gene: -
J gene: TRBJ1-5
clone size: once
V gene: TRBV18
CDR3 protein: CASSAGFSNQPQHF
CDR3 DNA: TGTGCCAGCTCTGCGGGATTTAGCAATCAGCCCCAGCATTTT

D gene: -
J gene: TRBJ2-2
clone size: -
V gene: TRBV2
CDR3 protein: CACQRYSRDTGELFF
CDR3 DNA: TGTGCCTGCCAGAGATATTCCCGGGACACCGGGGAGCTGTTTTTT

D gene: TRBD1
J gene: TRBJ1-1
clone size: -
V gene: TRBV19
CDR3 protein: CASSSPGQGAFEAFF
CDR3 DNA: TGTGCCAGTAGTTCCCCGGGACAGGGGGCGTTTGAAGCTTTCTTT

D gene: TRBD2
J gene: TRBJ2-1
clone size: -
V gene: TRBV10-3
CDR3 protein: CAITARQRGDNEQFF
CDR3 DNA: TGTGCCATCACCGCAAGGCAGCGGGGGGACAATGAGCAGTTCTTC

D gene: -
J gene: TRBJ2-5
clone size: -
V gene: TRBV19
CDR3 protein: CASSSNDRYQETQYF
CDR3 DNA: TGTGCCAGTAGTTCCAATGACAGGTACCAAGAGACCCAGTACTTC

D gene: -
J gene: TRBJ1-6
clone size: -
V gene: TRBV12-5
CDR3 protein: CASGLGGQGSPLHF
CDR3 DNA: TGTGCTAGTGGTTTGGGGGGGCAAGGATCACCCCTCCACTTT

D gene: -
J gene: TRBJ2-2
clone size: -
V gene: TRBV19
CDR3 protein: CASRRTENTGELFF
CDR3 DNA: TGTGCCAGTCGAAGGACAGAGAACACCGGGGAGCTGTTTTTT

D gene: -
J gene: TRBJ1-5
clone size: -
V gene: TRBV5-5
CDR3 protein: CASSLMGANQPQHF
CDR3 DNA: TGTGCCAGCAGCTTGATGGGGGCAAATCAGCCCCAGCATTTT

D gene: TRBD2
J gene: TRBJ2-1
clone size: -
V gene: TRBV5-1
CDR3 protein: CASSQGTSGGLTLF
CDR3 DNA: TGCGCCAGCAGCCAAGGGACTAGCGGGGGGTTGACGCTCTTC

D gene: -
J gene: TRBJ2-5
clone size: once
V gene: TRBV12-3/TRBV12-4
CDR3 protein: CASSYGVQETQYF
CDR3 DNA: TGTGCCAGCAGTTACGGGGTACAAGAGACCCAGTACTTC

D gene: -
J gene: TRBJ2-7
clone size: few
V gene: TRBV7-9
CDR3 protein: CASSLGQIEQYF
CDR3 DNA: TGTGCCAGCAGCTTAGGGCAGATCGAGCAGTACTTC

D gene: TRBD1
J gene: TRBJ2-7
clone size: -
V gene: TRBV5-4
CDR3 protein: CASSTGQLIYEQYF
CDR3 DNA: TGTGCCAGCAGCACGGGACAGTTGATCTACGAGCAGTACTTC

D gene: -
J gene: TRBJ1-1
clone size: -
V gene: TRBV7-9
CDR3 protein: CASSLVPGTEAFF
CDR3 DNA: TGTGCCAGCAGCTTAGTGCCCGGCACTGAAGCTTTCTTT

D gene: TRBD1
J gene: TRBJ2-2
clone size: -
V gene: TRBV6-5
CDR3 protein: CASRRTGGTGELFF
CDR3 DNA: TGTGCCAGCCGTAGGACAGGGGGCACCGGGGAGCTGTTTTTT

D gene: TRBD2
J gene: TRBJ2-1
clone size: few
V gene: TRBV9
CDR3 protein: CASSPIAGGPFDEQFF
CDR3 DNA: TGTGCCAGCAGCCCGATAGCGGGGGGGCCCTTCGATGAGCAGTTCTTC

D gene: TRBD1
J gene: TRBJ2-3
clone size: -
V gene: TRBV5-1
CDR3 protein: CASSSLRTGSRTDTQYF
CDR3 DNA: TGCGCCAGCAGCTCGCTGAGGACAGGGAGTAGGACAGATACGCAGTATTTT

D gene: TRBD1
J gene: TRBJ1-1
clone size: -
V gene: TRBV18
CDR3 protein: CASSPGQQGTEAFF
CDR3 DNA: TGTGCCAGCTCACCTGGACAACAGGGGACTGAAGCTTTCTTT

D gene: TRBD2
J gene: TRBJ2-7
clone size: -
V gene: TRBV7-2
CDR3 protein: CASSLSSGGSSEQYF
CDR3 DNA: TGTGCCAGCAGCTTATCAAGCGGGGGCTCTAGCGAGCAGTACTTC

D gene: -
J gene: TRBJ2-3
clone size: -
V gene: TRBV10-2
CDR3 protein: CASRDFTDTQYF
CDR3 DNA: TGCGCCAGCCGGGACTTCACAGATACGCAGTATTTT

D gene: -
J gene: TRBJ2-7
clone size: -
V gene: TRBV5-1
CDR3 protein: CASSSGVENYEQYF
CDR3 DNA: TGCGCCAGCAGCTCCGGGGTCGAAAACTACGAGCAGTACTTC

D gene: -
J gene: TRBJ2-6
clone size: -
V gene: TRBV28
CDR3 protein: CASRTMRGANVLTF
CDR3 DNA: TGTGCCAGCAGGACCATGAGGGGGGCCAACGTCCTGACTTTC

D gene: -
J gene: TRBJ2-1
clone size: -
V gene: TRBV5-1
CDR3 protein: CASSPVSVGQFF
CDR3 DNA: TGCGCCAGCAGCCCCGTCTCAGTTGGGCAGTTCTTC

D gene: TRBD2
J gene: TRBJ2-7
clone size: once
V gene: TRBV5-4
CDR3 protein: CASTWERGAYEQYF
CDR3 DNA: TGTGCCAGCACCTGGGAGCGGGGGGCCTACGAGCAGTACTTC

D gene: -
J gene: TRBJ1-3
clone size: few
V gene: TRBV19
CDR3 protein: CASSPTASGNTIYF
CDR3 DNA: TGTGCCAGTAGTCCGACAGCCTCTGGAAACACCATATATTTT

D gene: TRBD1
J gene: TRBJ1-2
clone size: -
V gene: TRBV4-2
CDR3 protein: CASSHPTKTGPNTF
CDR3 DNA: TGTGCCAGCAGCCATCCCACAAAGACAGGGCCCAACACCTTC

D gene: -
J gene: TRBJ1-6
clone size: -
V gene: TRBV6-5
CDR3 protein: CASSPGGYNSPLHF
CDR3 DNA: TGTGCCAGCAGTCCCGGGGGCTATAATTCACCCCTCCACTTT

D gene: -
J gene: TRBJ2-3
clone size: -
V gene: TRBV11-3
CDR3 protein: CASSEEDTQYF
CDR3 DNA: TGTGCCAGCAGCGAGGAAGATACGCAGTATTTT

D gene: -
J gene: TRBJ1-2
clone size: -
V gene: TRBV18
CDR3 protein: CASSPDSNYGYTF
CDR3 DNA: TGTGCCAGCTCACCGGACAGCAACTATGGCTACACCTTC

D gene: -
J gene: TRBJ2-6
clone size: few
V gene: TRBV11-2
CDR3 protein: CASSLDLVTPTNVLTF
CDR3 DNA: TGTGCCAGCAGCTTAGATCTGGTGACACCAACCAACGTCCTGACTTTC

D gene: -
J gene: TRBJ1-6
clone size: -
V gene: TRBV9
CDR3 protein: CASSQRQTNSPLHF
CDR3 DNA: TGTGCCAGCTCCCAGAGGCAGACCAATTCACCCCTCCACTTT

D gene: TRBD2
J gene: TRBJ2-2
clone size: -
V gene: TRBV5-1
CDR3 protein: CASSPGLARNTGELFF
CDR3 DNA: TGCGCCAGCAGCCCTGGACTAGCGAGGAACACCGGGGAGCTGTTTTTT

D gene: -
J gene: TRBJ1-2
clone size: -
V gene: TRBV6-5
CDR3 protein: CASSSSQGYGYTF
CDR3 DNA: TGTGCCAGCAGCTCGTCCCAGGGCTATGGCTACACCTTC

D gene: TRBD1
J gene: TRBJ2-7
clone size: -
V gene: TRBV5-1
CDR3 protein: CASSLGAGGYEQYF
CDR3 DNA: TGCGCCAGCAGCTTGGGGGCAGGGGGCTACGAGCAGTACTTC

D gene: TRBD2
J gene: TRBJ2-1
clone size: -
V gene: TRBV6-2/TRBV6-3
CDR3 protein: CASSYGTSGGWDEQFF
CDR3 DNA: TGTGCCAGCAGTTACGGGACTAGCGGGGGATGGGATGAGCAGTTCTTC

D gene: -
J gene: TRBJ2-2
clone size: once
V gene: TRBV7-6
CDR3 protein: CASSFLAGPTGELFF
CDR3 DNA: TGTGCCAGCAGCTTTCTCGCGGGGCCCACCGGGGAGCTGTTTTTT

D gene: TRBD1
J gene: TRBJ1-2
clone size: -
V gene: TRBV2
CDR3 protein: CASKRDSTNYGYTF
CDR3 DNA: TGTGCCAGCAAACGGGACAGTACTAACTATGGCTACACCTTC

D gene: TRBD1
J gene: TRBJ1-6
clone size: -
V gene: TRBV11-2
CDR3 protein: CASRLTGGISSPLHF
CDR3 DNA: TGTGCCAGCAGGTTGACAGGGGGCATCAGTTCACCCCTCCACTTT

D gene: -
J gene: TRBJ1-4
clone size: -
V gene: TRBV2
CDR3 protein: CASSDGWSNEKLFF
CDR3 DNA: TGTGCCAGCAGTGATGGTTGGAGTAATGAAAAACTGTTTTTT

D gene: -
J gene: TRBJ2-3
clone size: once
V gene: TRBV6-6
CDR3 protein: CASSYWQGGGTDTQYF
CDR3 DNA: TGTGCCAGCAGTTACTGGCAGGGAGGAGGCACAGATACGCAGTATTTT

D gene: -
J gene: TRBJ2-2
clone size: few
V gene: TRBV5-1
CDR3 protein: CASREGARTGELFF
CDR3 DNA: TGCGCCAGCAGGGAGGGGGCGAGGACCGGGGAGCTGTTTTTT

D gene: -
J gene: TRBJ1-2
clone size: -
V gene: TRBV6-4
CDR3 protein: CASRLQGVVGYGYTF
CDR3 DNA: TGTGCCAGCAGGCTGCAGGGTGTGGTGGGCTATGGCTACACCTTC